The source of this T cell receptor beta chain is a study of neurological immune-mediated disorders. Synthesis of cDNA was carried out by template-switch 5'RACE. The reaction used 10-nucleotide random UMIs. TCRdb called the 5' RACE reads again in MiXCR, with one record for every CDR3 protein. The profile shows roughly 49,000 distinct CDR3 sequences, around 13% of them singletons. The sample holds many counts of this clonotype. Time point noted: longitudinal time-point 2. The V gene end was trimmed by 2 bases and the J gene end by 1 base; junction bases not matched to a gene: 5. In germline, CDR1 is SGHTA, CDR2 FQGNSA. The CDR3 covers 16 residues.

This receptor was taken from a male donor with HTLV-1-associated myelopathy (HAM/TSP). Sequenced sample: PBMCs. This chain joins TRBV7-2 and TRBJ2-5, with 9 nucleotides matching TRBD2. DNA for the CDR3: TGTGCCAGCAGCTTATTAACTAGCGGGTTCCAAGAGACCCAGTACTTC. Amino acids: CASSLLTSGFQETQYF.